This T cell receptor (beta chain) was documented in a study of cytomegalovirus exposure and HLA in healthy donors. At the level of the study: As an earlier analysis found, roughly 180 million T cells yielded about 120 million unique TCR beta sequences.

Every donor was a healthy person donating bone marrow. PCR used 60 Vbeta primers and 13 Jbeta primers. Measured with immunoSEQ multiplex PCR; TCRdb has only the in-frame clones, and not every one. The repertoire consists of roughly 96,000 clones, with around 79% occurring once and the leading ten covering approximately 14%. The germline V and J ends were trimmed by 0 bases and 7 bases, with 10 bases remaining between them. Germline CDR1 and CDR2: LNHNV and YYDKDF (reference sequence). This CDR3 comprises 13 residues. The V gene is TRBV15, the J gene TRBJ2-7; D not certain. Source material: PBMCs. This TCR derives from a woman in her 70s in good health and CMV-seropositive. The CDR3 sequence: CATSRDYGVEQYF. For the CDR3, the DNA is TGTGCCACCAGCAGAGACTACGGAGTAGAGCAGTACTTC.